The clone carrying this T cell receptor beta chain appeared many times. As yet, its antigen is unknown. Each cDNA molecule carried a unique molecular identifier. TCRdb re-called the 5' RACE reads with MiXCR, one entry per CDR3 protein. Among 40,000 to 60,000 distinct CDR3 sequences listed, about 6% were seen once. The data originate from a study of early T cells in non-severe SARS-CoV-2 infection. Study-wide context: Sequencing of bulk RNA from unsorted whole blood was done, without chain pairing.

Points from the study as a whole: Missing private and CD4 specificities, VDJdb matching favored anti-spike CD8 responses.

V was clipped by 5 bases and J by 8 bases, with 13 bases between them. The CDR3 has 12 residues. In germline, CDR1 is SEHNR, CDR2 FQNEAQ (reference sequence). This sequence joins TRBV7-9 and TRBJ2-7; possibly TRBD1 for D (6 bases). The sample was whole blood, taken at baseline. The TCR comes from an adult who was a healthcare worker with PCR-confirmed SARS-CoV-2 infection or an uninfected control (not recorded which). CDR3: CASSQSTGKQYF. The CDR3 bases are TGTGCCAGCAGCCAATCCACAGGGAAGCAGTACTTC. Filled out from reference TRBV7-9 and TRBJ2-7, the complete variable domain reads DTGVSQNPRHKITKRGQNVTFRCDPISEHNRLYWYRQTLGQGPEFLTYFQNEAQLEKSRLLSDRFSAERPKGSFSTLEIQRTEQGDSAMYLCASSQSTGKQYFGPGTRLTVT.